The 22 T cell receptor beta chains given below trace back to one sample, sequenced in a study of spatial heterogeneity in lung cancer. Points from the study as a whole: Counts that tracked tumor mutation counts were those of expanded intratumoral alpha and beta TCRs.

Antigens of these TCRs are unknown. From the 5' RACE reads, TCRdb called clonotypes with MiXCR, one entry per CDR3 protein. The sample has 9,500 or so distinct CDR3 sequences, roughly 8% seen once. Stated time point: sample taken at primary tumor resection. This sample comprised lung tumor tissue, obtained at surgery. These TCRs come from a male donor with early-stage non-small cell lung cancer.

The CDR3 nucleotides are TGTGCCAGCAGTCGGACCCGGGACTACTATGGCTACACCTTC. Its translation: CASSRTRDYYGYTF. The chain links TRBV27 to TRBJ1-2; D possibly corresponds to TRBD1 (5 bases). Per germline, CDR1 MNHEY and CDR2 SMNVEV (reference sequence). The germline V and J ends were trimmed by 5 bases and 3 bases, with 13 bases remaining between them. This CDR3 is built from 14 residues.

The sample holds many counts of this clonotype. The CDR3 bases are TGCGCCAGCAGCAAGACAGGGGCAGGGAGCACTGAAGCTTTCTTT. Translating gives CASSKTGAGSTEAFF. The rearrangement links TRBV5-1 to TRBJ1-1, with TRBD1 matching 8 bases. Germline CDR1 is SGHRS and CDR2 is YFSETQ. V shed 4 bases, J shed 4 bases, and the junction held 9 bases outside the gene matches. CDR3 size: 15 residues.

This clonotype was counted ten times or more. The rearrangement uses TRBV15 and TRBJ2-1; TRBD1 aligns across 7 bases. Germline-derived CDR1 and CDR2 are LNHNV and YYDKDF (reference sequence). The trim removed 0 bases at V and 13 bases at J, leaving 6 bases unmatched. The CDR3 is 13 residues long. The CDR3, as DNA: TGTGCCACCAGCAGAGATCAAGGGGGCGCACAGTTCTTC. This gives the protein CATSRDQGGAQFF.

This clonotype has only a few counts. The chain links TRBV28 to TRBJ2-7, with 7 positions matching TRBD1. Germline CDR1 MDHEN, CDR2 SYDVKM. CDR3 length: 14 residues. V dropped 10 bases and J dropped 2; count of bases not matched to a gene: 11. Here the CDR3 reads CATLSGQRTYEQYF. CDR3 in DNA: TGTGCCACCCTGTCGGGACAGCGGACCTACGAGCAGTACTTC.

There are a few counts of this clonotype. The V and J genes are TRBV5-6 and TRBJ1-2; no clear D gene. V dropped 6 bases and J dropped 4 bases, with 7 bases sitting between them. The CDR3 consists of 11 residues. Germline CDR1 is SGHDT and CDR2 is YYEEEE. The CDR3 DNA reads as TGTGCCAGCACCCACGGCTATGGCTACACCTTC. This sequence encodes CASTHGYGYTF.

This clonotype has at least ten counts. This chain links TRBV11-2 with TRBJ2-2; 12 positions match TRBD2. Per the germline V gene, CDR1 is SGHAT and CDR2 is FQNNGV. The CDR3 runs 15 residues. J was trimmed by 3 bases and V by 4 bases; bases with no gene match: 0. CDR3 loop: CASSWTSGDTGELFF. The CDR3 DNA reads TGTGCCAGCAGCTGGACTAGCGGGGACACCGGGGAGCTGTTTTTT.

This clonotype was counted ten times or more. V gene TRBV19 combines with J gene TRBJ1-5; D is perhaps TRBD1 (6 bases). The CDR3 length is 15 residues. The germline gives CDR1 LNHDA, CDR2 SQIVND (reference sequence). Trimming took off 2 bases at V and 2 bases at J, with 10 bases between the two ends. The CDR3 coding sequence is TGTGCCAGTAGTATAAGAGCAGGGGGCAATCAGCCCCAGCATTTT. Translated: CASSIRAGGNQPQHF.

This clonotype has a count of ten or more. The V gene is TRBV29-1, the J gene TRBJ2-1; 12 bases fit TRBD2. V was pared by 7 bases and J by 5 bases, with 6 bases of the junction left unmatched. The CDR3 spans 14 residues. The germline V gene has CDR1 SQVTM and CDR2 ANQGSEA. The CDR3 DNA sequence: TGCAGCGCTAGCGGGAGGGTGGGGGACAATGAGCAGTTCTTC. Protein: CSASGRVGDNEQFF.

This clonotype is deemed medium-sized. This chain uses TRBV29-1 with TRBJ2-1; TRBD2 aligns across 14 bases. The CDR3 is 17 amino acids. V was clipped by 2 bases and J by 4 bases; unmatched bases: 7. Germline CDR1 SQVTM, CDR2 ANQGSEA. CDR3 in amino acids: CSVEMGTSGGAYNEQFF. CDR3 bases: TGCAGCGTTGAAATGGGGACTAGCGGGGGAGCTTACAATGAGCAGTTCTTC.

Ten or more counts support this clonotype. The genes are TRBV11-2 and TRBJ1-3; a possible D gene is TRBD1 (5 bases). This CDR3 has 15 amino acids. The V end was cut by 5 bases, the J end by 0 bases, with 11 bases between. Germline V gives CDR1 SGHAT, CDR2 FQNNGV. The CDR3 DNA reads TGTGCCAGCAGCCGGGACTGGAGCTCTGGAAACACCATATATTTT. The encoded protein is CASSRDWSSGNTIYF.

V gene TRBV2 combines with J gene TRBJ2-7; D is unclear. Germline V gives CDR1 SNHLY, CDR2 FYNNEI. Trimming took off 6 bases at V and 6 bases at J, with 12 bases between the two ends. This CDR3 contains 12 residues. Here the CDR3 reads CASSLGSSEQYF. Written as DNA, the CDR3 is TGTGCCAGCAGCCTTGGTAGCTCCGAGCAGTACTTC.

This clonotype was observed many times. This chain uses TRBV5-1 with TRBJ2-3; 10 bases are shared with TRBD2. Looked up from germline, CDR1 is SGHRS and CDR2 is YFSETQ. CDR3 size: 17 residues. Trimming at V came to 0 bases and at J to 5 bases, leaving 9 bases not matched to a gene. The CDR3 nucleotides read TGCGCCAGCAGCTTGGCCCCTAGCGGGAGCTGGGGAGATACGCAGTATTTT. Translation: CASSLAPSGSWGDTQYF.

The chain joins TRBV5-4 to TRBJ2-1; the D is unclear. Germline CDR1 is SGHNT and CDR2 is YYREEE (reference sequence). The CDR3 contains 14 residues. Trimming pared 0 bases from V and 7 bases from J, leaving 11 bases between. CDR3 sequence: CASSLVSAPNEQFF. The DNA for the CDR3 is TGTGCCAGCAGCTTGGTATCCGCGCCTAATGAGCAGTTCTTC.

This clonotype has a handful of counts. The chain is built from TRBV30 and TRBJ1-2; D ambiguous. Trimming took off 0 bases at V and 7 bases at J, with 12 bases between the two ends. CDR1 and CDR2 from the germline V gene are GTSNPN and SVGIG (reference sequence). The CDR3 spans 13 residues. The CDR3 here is CAWSVEPLRGYTF. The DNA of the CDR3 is TGTGCCTGGAGTGTAGAGCCCCTTCGTGGCTACACCTTC. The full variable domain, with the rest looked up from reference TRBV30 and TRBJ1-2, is SQTIHQWPATLVQPVGSPLSLECTVEGTSNPNLYWYRQAAGRGLQLLFYSVGIGQISSEVPQNLSASRPQDRQFILSSKKLLLSDSGFYLCAWSVEPLRGYTFGSGTRLTVV.

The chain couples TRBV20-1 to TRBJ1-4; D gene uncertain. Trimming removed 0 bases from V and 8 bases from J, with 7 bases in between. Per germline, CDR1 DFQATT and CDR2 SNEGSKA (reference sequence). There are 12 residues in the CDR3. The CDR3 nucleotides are TGCAGTGCTAGAGATCAAAGGGAAAAACTGTTTTTT. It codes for CSARDQREKLFF.

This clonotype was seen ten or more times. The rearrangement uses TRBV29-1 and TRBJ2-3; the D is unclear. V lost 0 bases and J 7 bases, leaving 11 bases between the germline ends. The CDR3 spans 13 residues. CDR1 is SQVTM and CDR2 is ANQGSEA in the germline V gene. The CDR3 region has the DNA TGCAGCGTTGAAGATCTACAGAGGTATACGCAGTATTTT. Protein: CSVEDLQRYTQYF.

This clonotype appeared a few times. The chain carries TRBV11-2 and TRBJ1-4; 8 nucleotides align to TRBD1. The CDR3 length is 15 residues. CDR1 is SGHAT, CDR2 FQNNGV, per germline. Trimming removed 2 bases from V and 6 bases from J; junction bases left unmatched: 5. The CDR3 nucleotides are TGTGCCAGCAGCTTATCGGACAGGGCATATGAAAAACTGTTTTTT. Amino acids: CASSLSDRAYEKLFF.

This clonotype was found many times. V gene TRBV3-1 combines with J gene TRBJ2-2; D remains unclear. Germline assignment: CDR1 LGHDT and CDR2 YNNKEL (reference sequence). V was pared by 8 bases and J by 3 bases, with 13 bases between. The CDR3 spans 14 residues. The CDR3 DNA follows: TGTGCCAGCGGGTTGGGTGGTGACACCGGGGAGCTGTTTTTT. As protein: CASGLGGDTGELFF.

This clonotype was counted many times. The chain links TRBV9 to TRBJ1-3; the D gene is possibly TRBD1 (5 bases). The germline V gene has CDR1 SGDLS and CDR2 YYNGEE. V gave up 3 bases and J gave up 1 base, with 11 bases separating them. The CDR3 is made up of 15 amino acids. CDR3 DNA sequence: TGTGCCAGCAGCGGTGGGACCGCGTCTGGAAACACCATATATTTT. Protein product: CASSGGTASGNTIYF.

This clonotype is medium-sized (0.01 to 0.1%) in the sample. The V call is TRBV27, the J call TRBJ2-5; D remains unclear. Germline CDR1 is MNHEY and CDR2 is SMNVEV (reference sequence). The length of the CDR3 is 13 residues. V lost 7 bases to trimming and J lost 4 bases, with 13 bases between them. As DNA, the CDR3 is TGTGCCAGCACTTCCCTCGGTGGAGAGACCCAGTACTTC. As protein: CASTSLGGETQYF.

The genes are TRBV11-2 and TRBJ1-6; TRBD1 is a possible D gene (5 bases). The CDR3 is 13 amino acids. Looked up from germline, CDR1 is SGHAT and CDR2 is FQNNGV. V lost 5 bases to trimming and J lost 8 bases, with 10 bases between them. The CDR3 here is CASSPRGDSPLHF. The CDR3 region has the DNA TGTGCCAGCAGCCCAAGAGGGGATTCACCCCTCCACTTT.

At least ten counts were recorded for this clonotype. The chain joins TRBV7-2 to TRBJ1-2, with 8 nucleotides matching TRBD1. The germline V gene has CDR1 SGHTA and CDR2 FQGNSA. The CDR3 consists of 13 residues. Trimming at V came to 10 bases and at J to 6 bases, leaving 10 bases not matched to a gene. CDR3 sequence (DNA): TGTGCCAATTGGACAGGGATTGGGGATGGCTACACCTTC. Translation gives CANWTGIGDGYTF.